The sequence of this TCR beta chain was determined in a study of blood T cells in healthy people across ages. A few counts support this clonotype. Its antigen is not known. Study observations and caveats: Naive T cell percentage showed a strong correlation with the diversity of TCR beta. Versus aged donors, long-lived donors had higher diversity and more naive CD4+ cells.

With a J-beta primer mix and a sample-barcoded 5' primer, a second PCR ran 7 to 11 cycles. From the 5' RACE reads, TCRdb called clonotypes with MiXCR, one entry per CDR3 protein. The table has around 1,800,000 distinct CDR3 sequences, about 39% seen once; the top ten hold under 30%. Sequenced input: blood. This receptor was identified in a human donor in good health.

This CDR3 is CASSIQGGYEQYF. The CDR3 DNA sequence: TGTGCCAGCAGCATCCAAGGAGGCTACGAGCAGTACTTC. The chain uses TRBV7-3 and TRBJ2-7; tentatively, D is TRBD2 (5 bases). The CDR3 has 13 residues. Germline values: CDR1 SGHTA, CDR2 FQGTGA. Trimming shortened V by 5 bases and J by 3 bases, and 11 bases separated the two germline ends.